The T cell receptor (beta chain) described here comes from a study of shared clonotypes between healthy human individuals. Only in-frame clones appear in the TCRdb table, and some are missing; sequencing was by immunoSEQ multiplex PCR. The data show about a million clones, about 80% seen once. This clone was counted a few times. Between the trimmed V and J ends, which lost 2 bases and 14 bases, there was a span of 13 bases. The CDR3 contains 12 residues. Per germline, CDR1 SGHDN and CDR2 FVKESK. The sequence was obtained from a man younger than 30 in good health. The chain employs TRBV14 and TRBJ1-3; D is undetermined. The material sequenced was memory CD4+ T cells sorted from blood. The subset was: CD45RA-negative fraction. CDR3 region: CASSQIRPVLYF. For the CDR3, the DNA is TGTGCCAGCAGCCAAATAAGACCGGTCTTATATTTT.